This T cell receptor beta chain was identified in a study of OX40 agonist ivuxolimab in advanced cancers. Study background: Patients treated during dose escalation were battling hepatocellular carcinoma, melanoma, renal cell or head and neck cancer.

Germline CDR1 SGHNT, CDR2 YENEEA. This CDR3 has 13 residues. After removal of 5 bases from V and 3 bases from J, the junction contained 1 base not matched to a gene. Profiled with immunoSEQ multiplex PCR; TCRdb holds only in-frame clones, not every one. The repertoire holds 55,000 to 80,000 clones, with roughly 86% as singletons. This clone was detected only a few times. Its antigen is undetermined. The study, taken as a whole, reports: Some nonresponders likewise displayed low normalized T-cell clonal expansion.

The V call is TRBV11-3, the J call TRBJ1-1; 9 nucleotides agree with TRBD1. The receptor was isolated from an adult with an advanced solid tumor such as melanoma, head and neck, liver or kidney cancer. The specimen comprised CD4+ or CD8+ T cells sorted from blood, sampled in a trial of the OX40 agonist ivuxolimab. The CDR3 here is CASSRQGDTEAFF. For the CDR3, the DNA is TGTGCCAGCAGCCGACAGGGGGACACTGAAGCTTTCTTT.